This T cell receptor (beta chain) was recovered during a study of blood T cell repertoires in COVID-19. About the study: Material from acute and convalescent COVID-19 was sourced from the United States, Italy and Spain. Sources were T cells, B-cell-depleted T cells, or PBMCs; the material itself was cDNA or gDNA.

Per germline, CDR1 SNHLY and CDR2 FYNNEI. The CDR3 consists of 15 residues. Trimming at V came to 4 bases and at J to 2 bases, leaving 3 bases not matched to a gene. Repertoires were generated with immunoSEQ multiplex PCR, while TCRdb's copy carries only in-frame clones and drops some. The sample includes 200,000 to 300,000 clones, 75% to 85% of them seen just once. Material for sequencing was peripheral blood. The receptor was isolated from a man aged 35-49 years who had recovered from COVID-19. This chain links TRBV2 with TRBJ1-4, with 8 positions matching TRBD1. In DNA form, the CDR3 reads TGTGCCAGCAGTGTACAGGGGGGCACTAATGAAAAACTGTTTTTT. Encoded protein: CASSVQGGTNEKLFF.